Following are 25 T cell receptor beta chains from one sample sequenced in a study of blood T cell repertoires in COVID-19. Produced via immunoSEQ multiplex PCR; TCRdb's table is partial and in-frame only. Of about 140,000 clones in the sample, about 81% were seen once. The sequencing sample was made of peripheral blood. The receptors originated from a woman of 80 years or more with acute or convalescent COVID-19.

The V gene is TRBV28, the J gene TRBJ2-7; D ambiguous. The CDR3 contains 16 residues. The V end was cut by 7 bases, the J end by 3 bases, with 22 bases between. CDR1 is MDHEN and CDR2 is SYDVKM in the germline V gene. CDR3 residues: CASTSPGQVPHYEQYF. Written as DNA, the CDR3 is TGTGCCAGCACTTCCCCAGGCCAGGTCCCCCACTACGAGCAGTACTTC.

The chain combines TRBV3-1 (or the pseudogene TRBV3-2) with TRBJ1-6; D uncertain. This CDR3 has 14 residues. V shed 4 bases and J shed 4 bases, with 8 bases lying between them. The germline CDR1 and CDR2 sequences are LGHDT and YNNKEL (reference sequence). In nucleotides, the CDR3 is TGTGCCAGCAGCCTTGGCTTTTATAATTCACCCCTCCACTTT. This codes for CASSLGFYNSPLHF.

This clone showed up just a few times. The CDR3, as DNA: TGTGCCAGCAGCCAAGACCCCATAGGAGCACGCGAGCAGTACTTC. Its protein is CASSQDPIGAREQYF. The chain joins TRBV4-2 to TRBJ2-7; unclear D gene. The CDR3 covers 15 residues. Trimming took off 0 bases at V and 6 bases at J, with 15 bases between the two ends. The germline gives CDR1 LGHNA, CDR2 YNFKEQ.

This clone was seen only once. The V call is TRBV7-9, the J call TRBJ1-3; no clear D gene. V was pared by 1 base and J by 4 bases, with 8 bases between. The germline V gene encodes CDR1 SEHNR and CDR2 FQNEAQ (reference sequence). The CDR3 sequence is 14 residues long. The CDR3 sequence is CASSLDSLGNTIYF. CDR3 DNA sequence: TGTGCCAGCAGCTTAGACAGCTTAGGAAACACCATATATTTT. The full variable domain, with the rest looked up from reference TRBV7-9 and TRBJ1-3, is DTGVSQNPRHKITKRGQNVTFRCDPISEHNRLYWYRQTLGQGPEFLTYFQNEAQLEKSRLLSDRFSAERPKGSFSTLEIQRTEQGDSAMYLCASSLDSLGNTIYFGEGSWLTVV.

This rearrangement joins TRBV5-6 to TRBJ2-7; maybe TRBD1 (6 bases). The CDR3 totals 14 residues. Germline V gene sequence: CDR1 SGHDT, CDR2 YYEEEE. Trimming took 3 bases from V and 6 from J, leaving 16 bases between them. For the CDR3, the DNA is TGTGCCAGCAGCTCGCTGGGGGCCGACTCCGAGCAGTACTTC. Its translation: CASSSLGADSEQYF.

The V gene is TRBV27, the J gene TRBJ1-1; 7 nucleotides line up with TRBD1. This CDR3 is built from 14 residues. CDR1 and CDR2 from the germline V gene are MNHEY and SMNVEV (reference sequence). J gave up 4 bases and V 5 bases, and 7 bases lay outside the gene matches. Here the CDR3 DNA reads TGTGCCAGCAGTATCAGCAGGGACAGCACTGAAGCTTTCTTT. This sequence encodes CASSISRDSTEAFF.

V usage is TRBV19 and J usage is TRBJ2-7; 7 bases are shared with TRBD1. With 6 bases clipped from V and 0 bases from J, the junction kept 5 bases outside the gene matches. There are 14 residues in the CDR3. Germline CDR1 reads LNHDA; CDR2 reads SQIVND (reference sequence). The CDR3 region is CASRQGPSSYEQYF. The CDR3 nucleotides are TGTGCCAGTAGACAGGGGCCCAGCTCCTACGAGCAGTACTTC.

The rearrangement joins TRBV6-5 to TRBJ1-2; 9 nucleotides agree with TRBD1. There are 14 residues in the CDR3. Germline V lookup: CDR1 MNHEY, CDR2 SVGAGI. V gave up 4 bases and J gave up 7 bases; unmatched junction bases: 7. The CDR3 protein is CASSSWTGVGGYTF. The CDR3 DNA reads TGTGCCAGCAGTTCCTGGACAGGGGTGGGTGGCTACACCTTC.

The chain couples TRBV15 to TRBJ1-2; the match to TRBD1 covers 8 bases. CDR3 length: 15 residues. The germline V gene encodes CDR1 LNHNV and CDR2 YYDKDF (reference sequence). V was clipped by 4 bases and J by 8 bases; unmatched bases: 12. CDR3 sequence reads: CATSISGGVFGGYTF. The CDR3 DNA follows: TGTGCCACCAGCATCTCAGGGGGCGTCTTTGGAGGCTACACCTTC.

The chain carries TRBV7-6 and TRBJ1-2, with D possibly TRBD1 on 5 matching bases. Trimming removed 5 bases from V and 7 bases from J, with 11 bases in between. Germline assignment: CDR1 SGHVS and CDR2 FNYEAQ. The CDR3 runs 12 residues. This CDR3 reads CASSPGGAGYTF. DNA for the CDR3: TGTGCCAGCAGCCCCGGGGGTGCTGGCTACACCTTC.

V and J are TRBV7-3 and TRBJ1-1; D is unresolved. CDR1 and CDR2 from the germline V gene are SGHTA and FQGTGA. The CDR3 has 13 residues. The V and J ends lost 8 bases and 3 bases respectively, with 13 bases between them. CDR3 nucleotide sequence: TGTGCCAGCTCCGGTGGGCAGCACACTGAAGCTTTCTTT. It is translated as CASSGGQHTEAFF.

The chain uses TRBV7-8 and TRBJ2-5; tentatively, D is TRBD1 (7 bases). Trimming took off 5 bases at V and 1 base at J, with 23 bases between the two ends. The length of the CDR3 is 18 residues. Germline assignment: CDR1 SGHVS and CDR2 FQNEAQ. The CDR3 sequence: CASSSRGNRGRVQETQYF. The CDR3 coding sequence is TGTGCCAGCAGCAGCCGGGGGAACAGGGGTAGGGTCCAAGAGACCCAGTACTTC.

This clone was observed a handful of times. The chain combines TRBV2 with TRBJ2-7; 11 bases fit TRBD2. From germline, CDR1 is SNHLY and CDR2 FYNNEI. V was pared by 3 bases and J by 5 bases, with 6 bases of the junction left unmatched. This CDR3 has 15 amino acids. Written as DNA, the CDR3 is TGTGCCAGCAGTGAGTTGGGGACTAGCGGTCACGAGCAGTACTTC. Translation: CASSELGTSGHEQYF.

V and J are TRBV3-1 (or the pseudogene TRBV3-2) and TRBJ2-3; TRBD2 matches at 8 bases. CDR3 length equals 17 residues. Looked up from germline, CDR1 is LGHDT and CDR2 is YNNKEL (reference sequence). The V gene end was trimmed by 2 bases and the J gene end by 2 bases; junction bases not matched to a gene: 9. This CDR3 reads CASSQYTSGASTDTQYF. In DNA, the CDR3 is TGTGCCAGCAGCCAATACACTAGCGGAGCTTCCACAGATACGCAGTATTTT.

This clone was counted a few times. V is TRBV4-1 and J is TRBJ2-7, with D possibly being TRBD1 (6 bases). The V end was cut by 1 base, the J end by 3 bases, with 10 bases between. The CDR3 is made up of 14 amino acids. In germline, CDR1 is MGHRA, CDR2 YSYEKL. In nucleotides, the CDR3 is TGCGCCAGCAGCCAAGTGGACAGAGGCTACGAGCAGTACTTC. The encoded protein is CASSQVDRGYEQYF.

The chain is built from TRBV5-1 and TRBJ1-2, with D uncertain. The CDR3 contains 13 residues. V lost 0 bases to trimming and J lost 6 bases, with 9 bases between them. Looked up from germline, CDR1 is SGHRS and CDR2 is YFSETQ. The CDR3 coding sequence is TGCGCCAGCAGCTTGGGAGGGCCGGATGGCTACACCTTC. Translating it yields CASSLGGPDGYTF.

DNA of the CDR3: TGTGCCAGCAGCCCTCGACTAGCGGGAGGCACAGATACGCAGTATTTT. As protein: CASSPRLAGGTDTQYF. The chain has TRBV5-4 and TRBJ2-3; 12 positions match TRBD2. J lost 1 base, V lost 4 bases, and 4 bases had no gene match. This CDR3 is 16 amino acids long. CDR1 is SGHNT, CDR2 YYREEE, per germline (reference sequence).

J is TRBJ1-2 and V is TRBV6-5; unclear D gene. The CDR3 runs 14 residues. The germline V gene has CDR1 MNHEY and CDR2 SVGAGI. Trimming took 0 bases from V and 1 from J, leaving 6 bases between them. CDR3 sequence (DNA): TGTGCCAGCAGTTACTCTGCCGGTAACTATGGCTACACCTTC. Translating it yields CASSYSAGNYGYTF.

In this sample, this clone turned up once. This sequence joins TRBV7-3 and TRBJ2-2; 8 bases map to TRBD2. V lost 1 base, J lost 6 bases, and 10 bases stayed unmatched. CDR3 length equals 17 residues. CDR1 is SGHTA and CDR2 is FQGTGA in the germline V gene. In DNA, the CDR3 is TGTGCCAGCAGCTTAATAGCGGGGATCGAACTGCCCGGGGAGCTGTTTTTT. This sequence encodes CASSLIAGIELPGELFF.

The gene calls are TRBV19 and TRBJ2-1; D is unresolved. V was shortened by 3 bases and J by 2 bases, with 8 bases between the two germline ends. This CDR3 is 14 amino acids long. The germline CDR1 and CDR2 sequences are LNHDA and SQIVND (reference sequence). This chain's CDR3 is CASSILGTYNEQFF. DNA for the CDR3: TGTGCCAGTAGTATCCTAGGCACCTACAATGAGCAGTTCTTC.

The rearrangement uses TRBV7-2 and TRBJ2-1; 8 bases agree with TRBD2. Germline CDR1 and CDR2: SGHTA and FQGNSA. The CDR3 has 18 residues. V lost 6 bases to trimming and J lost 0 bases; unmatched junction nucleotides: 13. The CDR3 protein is CASRTLAGAGSSYNEQFF. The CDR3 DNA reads TGTGCCAGCAGGACCCTAGCGGGCGCGGGGAGCTCCTACAATGAGCAGTTCTTC.

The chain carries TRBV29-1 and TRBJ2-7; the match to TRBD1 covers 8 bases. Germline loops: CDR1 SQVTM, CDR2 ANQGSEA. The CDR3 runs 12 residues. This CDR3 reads CRSGTGGYEQYF. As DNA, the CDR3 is TGCAGGTCTGGGACAGGCGGCTACGAGCAGTACTTC.

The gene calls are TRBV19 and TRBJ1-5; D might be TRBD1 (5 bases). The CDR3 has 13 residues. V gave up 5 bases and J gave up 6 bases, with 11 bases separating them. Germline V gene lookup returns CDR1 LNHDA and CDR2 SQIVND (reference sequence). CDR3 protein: CASSFQGAQPQHF. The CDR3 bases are TGTGCCAGTAGTTTCCAGGGCGCTCAGCCCCAGCATTTT.

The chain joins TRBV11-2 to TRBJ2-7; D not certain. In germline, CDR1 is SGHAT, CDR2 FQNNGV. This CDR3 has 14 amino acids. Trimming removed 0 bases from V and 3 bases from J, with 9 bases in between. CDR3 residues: CASSLDSPSYEQYF. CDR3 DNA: TGTGCCAGCAGCTTAGATTCCCCCAGCTACGAGCAGTACTTC. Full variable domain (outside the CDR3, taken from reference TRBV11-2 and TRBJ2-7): EAGVAQSPRYKIIEKRQSVAFWCNPISGHATLYWYQQILGQGPKLLIQFQNNGVVDDSQLPKDRFSAERLKGVDSTLKIQPAKLEDSAVYLCASSLDSPSYEQYFGPGTRLTVT.

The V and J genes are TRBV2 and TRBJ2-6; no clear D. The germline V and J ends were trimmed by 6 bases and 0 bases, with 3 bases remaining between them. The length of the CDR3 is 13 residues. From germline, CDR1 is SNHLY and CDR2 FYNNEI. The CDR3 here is CASSYSGANVLTF. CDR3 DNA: TGTGCCAGCAGCTACTCTGGGGCCAACGTCCTGACTTTC.